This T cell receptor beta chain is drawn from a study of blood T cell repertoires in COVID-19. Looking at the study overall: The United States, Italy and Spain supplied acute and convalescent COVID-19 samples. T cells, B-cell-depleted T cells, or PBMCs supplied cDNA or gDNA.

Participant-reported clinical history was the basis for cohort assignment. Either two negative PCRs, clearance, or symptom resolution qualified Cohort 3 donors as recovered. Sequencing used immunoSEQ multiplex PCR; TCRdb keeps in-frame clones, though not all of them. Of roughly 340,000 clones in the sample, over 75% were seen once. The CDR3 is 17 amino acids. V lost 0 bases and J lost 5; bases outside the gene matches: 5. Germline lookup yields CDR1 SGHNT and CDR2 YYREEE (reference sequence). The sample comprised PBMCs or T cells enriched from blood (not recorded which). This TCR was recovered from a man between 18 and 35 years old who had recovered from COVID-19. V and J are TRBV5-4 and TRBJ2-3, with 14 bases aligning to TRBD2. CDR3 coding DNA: TGTGCCAGCAGCTTGGATGGGACTAGCGGGAGTATAGATACGCAGTATTTT. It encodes CASSLDGTSGSIDTQYF.